What follows is one TCR beta chain and its context. These data come from a study of blood T cell repertoires in COVID-19. Study-wide context: The study drew acute and convalescent COVID-19 samples from the United States, Italy and Spain.

Germline CDR1 SNHLY, CDR2 FYNNEI. V was trimmed by 3 bases and J by 1 base, leaving 7 bases between them. The CDR3 length is 14 residues. Profiled with immunoSEQ multiplex PCR; TCRdb holds only in-frame clones, not every one. This sample has more than 100,000 clones, with 87% found just once. The chain recombines TRBV2 with TRBJ1-3; D not certain. The sequenced sample consisted of peripheral blood. This TCR derives from a human donor in a cohort sampled during active COVID-19. This CDR3 reads CASSERVSGNTIYF. CDR3 DNA sequence: TGTGCCAGCAGTGAGAGGGTTTCTGGAAACACCATATATTTT. The whole variable domain, filled in from reference TRBV2 and TRBJ1-3, reads EPEVTQTPSHQVTQMGQEVILRCVPISNHLYFYWYRQILGQKVEFLVSFYNNEISEKSEIFDDQFSVERPDGSNFTLKIRSTKLEDSAMYFCASSERVSGNTIYFGEGSWLTVV.